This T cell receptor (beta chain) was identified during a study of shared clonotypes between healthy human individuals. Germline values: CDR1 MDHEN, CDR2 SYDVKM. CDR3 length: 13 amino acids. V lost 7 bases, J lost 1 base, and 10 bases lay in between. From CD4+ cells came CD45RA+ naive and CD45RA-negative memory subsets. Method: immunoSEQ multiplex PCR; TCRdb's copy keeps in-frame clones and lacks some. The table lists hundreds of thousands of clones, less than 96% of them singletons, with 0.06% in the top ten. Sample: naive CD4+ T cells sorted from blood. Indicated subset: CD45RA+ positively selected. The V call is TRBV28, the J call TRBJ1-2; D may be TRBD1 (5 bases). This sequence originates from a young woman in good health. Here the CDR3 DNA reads TGTGCCAGCAATTGGGGGAGTAACTATGGCTACACCTTC. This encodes CASNWGSNYGYTF.